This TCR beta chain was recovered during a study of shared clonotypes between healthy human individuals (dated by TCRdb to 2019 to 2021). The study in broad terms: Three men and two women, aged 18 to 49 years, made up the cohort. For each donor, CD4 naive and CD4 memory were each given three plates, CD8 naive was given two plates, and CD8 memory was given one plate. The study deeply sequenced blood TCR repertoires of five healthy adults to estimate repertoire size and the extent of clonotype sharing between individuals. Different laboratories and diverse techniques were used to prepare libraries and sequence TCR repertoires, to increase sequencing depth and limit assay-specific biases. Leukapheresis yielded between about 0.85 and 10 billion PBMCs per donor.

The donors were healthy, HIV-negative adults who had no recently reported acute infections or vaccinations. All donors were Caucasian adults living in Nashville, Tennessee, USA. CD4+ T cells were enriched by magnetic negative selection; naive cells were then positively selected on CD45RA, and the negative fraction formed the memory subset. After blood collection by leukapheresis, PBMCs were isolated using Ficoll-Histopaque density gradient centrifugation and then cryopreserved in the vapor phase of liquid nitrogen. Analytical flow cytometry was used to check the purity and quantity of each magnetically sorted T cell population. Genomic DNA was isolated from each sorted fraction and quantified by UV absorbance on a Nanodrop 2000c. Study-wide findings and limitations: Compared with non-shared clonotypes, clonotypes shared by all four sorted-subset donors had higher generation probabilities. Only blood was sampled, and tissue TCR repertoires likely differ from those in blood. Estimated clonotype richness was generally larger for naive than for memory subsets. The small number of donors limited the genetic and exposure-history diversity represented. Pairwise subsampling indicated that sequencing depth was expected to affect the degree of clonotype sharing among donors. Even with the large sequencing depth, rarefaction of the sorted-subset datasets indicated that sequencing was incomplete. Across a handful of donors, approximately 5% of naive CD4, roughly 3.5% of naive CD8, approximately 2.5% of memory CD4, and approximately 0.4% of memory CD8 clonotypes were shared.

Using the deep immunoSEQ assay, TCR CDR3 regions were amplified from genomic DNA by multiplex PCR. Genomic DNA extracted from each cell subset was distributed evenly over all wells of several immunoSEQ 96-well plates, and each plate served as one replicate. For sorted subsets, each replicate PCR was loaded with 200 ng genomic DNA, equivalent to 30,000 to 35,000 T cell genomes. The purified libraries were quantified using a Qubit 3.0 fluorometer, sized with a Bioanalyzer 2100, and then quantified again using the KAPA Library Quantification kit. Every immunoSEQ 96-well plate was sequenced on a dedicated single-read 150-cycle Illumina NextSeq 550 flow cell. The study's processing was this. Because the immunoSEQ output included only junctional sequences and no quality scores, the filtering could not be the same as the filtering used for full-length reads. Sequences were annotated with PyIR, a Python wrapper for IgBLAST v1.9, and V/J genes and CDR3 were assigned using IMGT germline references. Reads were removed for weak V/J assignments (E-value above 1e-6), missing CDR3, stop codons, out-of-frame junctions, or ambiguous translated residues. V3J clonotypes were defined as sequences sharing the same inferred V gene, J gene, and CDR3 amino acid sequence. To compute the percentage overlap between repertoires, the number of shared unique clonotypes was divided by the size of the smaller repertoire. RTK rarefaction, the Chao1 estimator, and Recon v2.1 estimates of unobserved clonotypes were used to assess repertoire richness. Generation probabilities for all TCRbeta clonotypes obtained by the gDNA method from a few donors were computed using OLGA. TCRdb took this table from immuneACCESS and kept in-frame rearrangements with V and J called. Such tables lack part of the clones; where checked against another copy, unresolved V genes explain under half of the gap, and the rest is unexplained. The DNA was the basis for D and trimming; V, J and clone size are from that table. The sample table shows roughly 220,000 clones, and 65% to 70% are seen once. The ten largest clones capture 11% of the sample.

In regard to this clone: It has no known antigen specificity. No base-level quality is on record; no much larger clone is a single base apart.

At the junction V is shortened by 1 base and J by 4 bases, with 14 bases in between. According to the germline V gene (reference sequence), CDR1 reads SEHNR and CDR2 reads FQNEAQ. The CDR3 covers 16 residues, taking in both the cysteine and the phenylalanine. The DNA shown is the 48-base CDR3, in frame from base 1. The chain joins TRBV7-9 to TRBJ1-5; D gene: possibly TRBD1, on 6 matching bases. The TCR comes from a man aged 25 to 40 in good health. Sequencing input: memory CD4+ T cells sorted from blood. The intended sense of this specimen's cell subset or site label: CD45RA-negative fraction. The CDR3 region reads CASSLGQGFGNQPQHF. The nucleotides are TGTGCCAGCAGCTTAGGCCAGGGGTTCGGGAATCAGCCCCAGCATTTT.